This T cell receptor (beta chain) emerged from a study of T cell clusters in autoimmune cytopenias. Looking at the study overall: Per sample, median TRB depth was around 51,000 reads, yielding a median about 2,400 distinct clonotypes. Study-level results: No cluster-lack signature appeared between secondary cytopenia and chronic lymphocytic leukemia patients, apparently due to lymphoma masking. Healthy donors had about 3-fold more exclusive TRB clusters than active autoimmune hepatitis patients.

Each sample's input was around 250 ng genomic DNA, 38,000 or so genome equivalents. Multiplex touch-down PCR amplified TRB using TRB-A and TRB-B pools in one tube. Using the multiplex PCR reads, TCRdb records one entry per CDR3 protein without DNA. The sample is made up of a few hundred distinct CDR3 sequences, and the top ten hold around 80% of it. Judged by frequency, this clonotype is medium-sized. Its antigen is as yet unknown. Input material: peripheral blood. The source is a human donor with an autoimmune cytopenia or autoimmune hepatitis (not recorded which).

CDR3 residues: CASSFGGPETQYF. The chain recombines TRBV12-3 or TRBV12-4 with TRBJ2-5; TCRdb lists TRBD2, though no DNA is available to test this call. The CDR3 has 13 residues.